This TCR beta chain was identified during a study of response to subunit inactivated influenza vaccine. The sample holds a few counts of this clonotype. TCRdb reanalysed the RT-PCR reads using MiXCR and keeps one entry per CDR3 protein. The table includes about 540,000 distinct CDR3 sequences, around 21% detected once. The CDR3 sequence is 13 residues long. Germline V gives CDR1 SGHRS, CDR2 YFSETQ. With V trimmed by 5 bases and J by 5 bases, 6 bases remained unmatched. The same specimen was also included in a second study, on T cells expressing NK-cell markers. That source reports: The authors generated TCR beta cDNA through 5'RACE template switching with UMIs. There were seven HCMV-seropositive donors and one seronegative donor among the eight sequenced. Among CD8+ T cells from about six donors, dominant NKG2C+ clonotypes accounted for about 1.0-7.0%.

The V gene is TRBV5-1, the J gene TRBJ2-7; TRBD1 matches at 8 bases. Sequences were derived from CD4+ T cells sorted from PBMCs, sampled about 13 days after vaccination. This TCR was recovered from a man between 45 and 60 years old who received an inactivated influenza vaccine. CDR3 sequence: CASRRTGIHEQYF. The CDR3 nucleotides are TGCGCCAGCAGAAGGACAGGGATACACGAGCAGTACTTC.